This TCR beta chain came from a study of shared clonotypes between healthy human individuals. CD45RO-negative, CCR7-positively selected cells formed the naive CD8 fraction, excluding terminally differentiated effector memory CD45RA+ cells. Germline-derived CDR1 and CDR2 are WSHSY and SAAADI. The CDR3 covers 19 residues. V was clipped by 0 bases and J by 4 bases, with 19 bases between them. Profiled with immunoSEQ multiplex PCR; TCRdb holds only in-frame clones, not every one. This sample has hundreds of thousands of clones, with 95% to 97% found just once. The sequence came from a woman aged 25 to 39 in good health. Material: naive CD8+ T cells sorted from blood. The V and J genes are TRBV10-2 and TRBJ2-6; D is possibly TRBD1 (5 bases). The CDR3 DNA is TGCGCCAGCAGTGAGTCGAGGCCTCCGTGGGGCTCCGGGGCCAACGTCCTGACTTTC. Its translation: CASSESRPPWGSGANVLTF.